A selection of T cell receptor beta chains follows, all from one sample in a study of blood T cell repertoires in COVID-19. Sequencing used immunoSEQ multiplex PCR; TCRdb keeps in-frame clones, though not all of them. Among under 150,000 clones, 70% to 80% were seen once, and the ten largest hold 3.5% to 5%. The sequenced material came from peripheral blood. Receptors were obtained from a woman of 80 years or more with active or convalescent COVID-19. Both conserved end residues are part of each CDR3. Each record gives: clone size, J gene, V gene, D gene, CDR3 protein, CDR3 DNA. D genes are given only for firm matches. A clone size is listed for some rows: how often the clone was seen (once, few, many), or a class if it is expanded.

-,TRBJ1-5,TRBV19,-,CASSIGGQPQHF,TGTGCCAGTAGTATTGGCGGTCAGCCCCAGCATTTT
-,TRBJ2-7,TRBV2,TRBD1,CASRGGQGAGYEQYF,TGTGCCAGCAGAGGGGGACAGGGGGCTGGCTACGAGCAGTACTTC
once,TRBJ2-7,TRBV6-6,-,CASSPRDRYEQYF,TGTGCCAGCAGTCCCCGCGACAGATACGAGCAGTACTTC
-,TRBJ2-7,TRBV5-8,-,CASSLLVQGNSYEQYF,TGTGCCAGCAGCTTGTTGGTCCAGGGCAACTCCTACGAGCAGTACTTC
once,TRBJ1-1,TRBV23-1,-,CASSQQTDDLPGLHTEAFF,TGCGCCAGCAGTCAACAAACAGACGACCTACCTGGGCTCCACACTGAAGCTTTCTTT
-,TRBJ2-1,TRBV11-1,-,CASSPTLGGLYNEQFF,TGTGCCAGCAGCCCGACCTTGGGGGGTCTATACAATGAGCAGTTCTTC
-,TRBJ1-6,TRBV28,-,CASKPSTGSGSPLHF,TGTGCCAGCAAGCCATCAACAGGATCTGGTTCACCCCTCCACTTT
-,TRBJ2-6,TRBV19,-,CASSREVGAGANVLTF,TGTGCCAGTAGTAGGGAGGTGGGGGCTGGGGCCAACGTCCTGACTTTC
-,TRBJ2-7,TRBV7-8,TRBD1,CASSRDRGYEQYF,TGTGCCAGCAGCCGGGACAGGGGTTACGAGCAGTACTTC
few,TRBJ1-3,TRBV10-3,TRBD1,CAIRDRDSKENTIYF,TGTGCCATCAGGGACCGGGACAGTAAGGAAAACACCATATATTTT
-,TRBJ2-3,TRBV7-9,-,CASSRGGGSGTDTQYF,TGTGCCAGCAGCCGGGGAGGGGGGAGTGGCACAGATACGCAGTATTTT
-,TRBJ1-1,TRBV5-1,-,CASSFSDTEAFF,TGCGCCAGCAGCTTTTCTGACACTGAAGCTTTCTTT
once,TRBJ1-5,TRBV7-3,-,CASKGSGHQPQHF,TGTGCCAGCAAGGGGTCAGGGCATCAGCCCCAGCATTTT
few,TRBJ1-2,TRBV6-1,TRBD1,CASSDNRDRDHGYTF,TGTGCCAGCAGTGACAACCGGGACAGGGATCATGGCTACACCTTC
few,TRBJ1-1,TRBV6-5,TRBD1,CASSKDRGPTEAFF,TGTGCCAGCAGTAAGGACAGGGGGCCCACTGAAGCTTTCTTT
few,TRBJ2-1,TRBV9,TRBD2,CASSVGASGGYNEQFF,TGTGCCAGCAGCGTAGGGGCTAGCGGGGGATACAATGAGCAGTTCTTC
-,TRBJ2-7,TRBV27,-,CASSFGGRSSYEQYF,TGTGCCAGCAGTTTCGGGGGGCGAAGCTCCTACGAGCAGTACTTC
-,TRBJ1-2,TRBV18,TRBD1,CASSPGTGDYGYTF,TGTGCCAGCTCACCCGGGACAGGGGATTATGGCTACACCTTC
few,TRBJ1-1,TRBV28,-,CASKGDMNTEAFF,TGTGCCAGCAAGGGAGACATGAACACTGAAGCTTTCTTT
-,TRBJ1-6,TRBV9,-,CASSAGQRASVPPLHF,TGTGCCAGCAGCGCCGGACAACGGGCGTCGGTTCCACCCCTCCACTTT
few,TRBJ2-1,TRBV7-2,TRBD2,CASSSPSSRGGPYNEQFF,TGTGCCAGCAGCTCCCCGTCTTCGCGGGGGGGTCCCTACAATGAGCAGTTCTTC
few,TRBJ2-3,TRBV7-8,-,CASSGRTTRSTDTQYF,TGTGCCAGCAGCGGACGGACTACCCGGAGCACAGATACGCAGTATTTT
few,TRBJ2-7,TRBV18,TRBD1,CASSPDRDPLEQYF,TGTGCCAGCTCACCGGACAGGGACCCGTTGGAGCAGTACTTC
-,TRBJ2-2,TRBV3-1/TRBV3-2,-,CASSPGISQRTGELFF,TGTGCCAGCTCCCCAGGGATATCTCAGAGGACCGGGGAGCTGTTTTTT
-,TRBJ1-5,TRBV19,TRBD1,CASREQGARGQPQHF,TGTGCCAGTAGGGAACAGGGGGCGCGGGGTCAGCCCCAGCATTTT
-,TRBJ1-1,TRBV7-2,-,CASSLSGNTEAFF,TGTGCCAGCAGCTTATCCGGGAACACTGAAGCTTTCTTT
-,TRBJ1-4,TRBV27,-,CASRRTGWYEKLFF,TGTGCCAGCAGGCGCACAGGGTGGTATGAAAAACTGTTTTTT
-,TRBJ2-7,TRBV7-2,TRBD2,CASSLATSGASYEQYF,TGTGCCAGCAGCTTAGCGACTAGCGGGGCCTCCTACGAGCAGTACTTC
-,TRBJ2-1,TRBV9,TRBD2,CASSVGAGAAYNEQFF,TGTGCCAGCAGCGTAGGAGCGGGGGCTGCCTACAATGAGCAGTTCTTC
-,TRBJ1-2,TRBV12-3/TRBV12-4,-,CASSFWESGYTF,TGTGCCAGCAGTTTTTGGGAGTCTGGCTACACCTTC
-,TRBJ2-7,TRBV19,-,CASSKAVTGHRYF,TGTGCCAGTAGTAAGGCGGTTACAGGGCATCGGTACTTC
-,TRBJ2-3,TRBV10-1,TRBD2,CASVVGCVSGGPRTDTQYF,TGCGCCAGCGTGGTGGGCTGCGTTAGCGGGGGGCCGCGCACAGATACGCAGTATTTT
-,TRBJ2-5,TRBV11-2,-,CASSSGQHQETQYF,TGTGCCAGCAGCTCCGGACAGCACCAAGAGACCCAGTACTTC
-,TRBJ1-2,TRBV5-6,-,CASSPPTDNYGYTF,TGTGCCAGCAGCCCCCCGACAGATAACTATGGCTACACCTTC
-,TRBJ1-1,TRBV20-1,-,CSAWTNEAFF,TGCAGTGCGTGGACAAATGAAGCTTTCTTT
-,TRBJ1-2,TRBV6-5,TRBD1,CASSPKGQIYGYTF,TGTGCCAGCAGTCCTAAGGGACAGATATATGGCTACACCTTC
-,TRBJ2-7,TRBV28,-,CASSILVPLGELYF,TGTGCCAGCAGTATACTAGTCCCCCTAGGCGAGCTGTACTTC
-,TRBJ2-7,TRBV28,-,CASSLSRRSYEQYF,TGTGCCAGCAGTTTATCTCGCAGGTCCTACGAGCAGTACTTC
few,TRBJ2-2,TRBV10-3,TRBD1,CAISRRETGGNAGELFF,TGTGCCATCAGTCGAAGAGAGACAGGGGGCAACGCCGGGGAGCTGTTTTTT
-,TRBJ1-1,TRBV5-1,-,CASSWNVADGGAFF,TGCGCCAGCAGCTGGAACGTTGCCGACGGCGGAGCTTTCTTT
few,TRBJ1-4,TRBV6-2/TRBV6-3,TRBD1,CASSDVRQGVFEKLFF,TGTGCCAGCAGTGACGTACGACAGGGGGTTTTTGAAAAACTGTTTTTT
-,TRBJ1-4,TRBV30,-,CAWSVGSGATNEKLFF,TGTGCCTGGAGTGTCGGTTCCGGTGCAACTAATGAAAAACTGTTTTTT
-,TRBJ2-5,TRBV2,TRBD1,CASRGDRQQETQYF,TGTGCCAGCAGGGGGGACAGACAACAAGAGACCCAGTACTTC
-,TRBJ1-4,TRBV7-2,-,CASSFGAAGRLFF,TGTGCCAGCAGCTTTGGGGCGGCGGGAAGACTGTTTTTT
-,TRBJ2-3,TRBV28,TRBD1,CASRMRVTGMKTDTQYF,TGTGCCAGCAGGATGAGGGTGACAGGGATGAAGACAGATACGCAGTATTTT
-,TRBJ2-5,TRBV6-2/TRBV6-3,TRBD2,CASSYRVAGLGETQYF,TGTGCCAGCAGTTACAGGGTAGCGGGGTTGGGAGAGACCCAGTACTTC
-,TRBJ1-1,TRBV12-3/TRBV12-4,-,CASRDAGVTEAFF,TGTGCCAGCAGAGACGCGGGGGTCACTGAAGCTTTCTTT
-,TRBJ2-5,TRBV6-2/TRBV6-3,TRBD2,CASSPAGGNQETQYF,TGTGCCAGCAGTCCGGCCGGGGGGAACCAAGAGACCCAGTACTTC
-,TRBJ1-1,TRBV20-1,-,CSASGVREAFF,TGCAGTGCTAGCGGAGTCCGTGAAGCTTTCTTT
-,TRBJ1-2,TRBV10-2,TRBD1,CAVFRDRGHNGYTF,TGCGCCGTCTTCCGGGACAGGGGGCATAATGGCTACACCTTC
-,TRBJ1-2,TRBV10-3,-,CAIRGHKRGYTF,TGTGCCATCAGGGGACACAAACGGGGCTACACCTTC
-,TRBJ2-7,TRBV6-5,-,CASSREQATSWEQYF,TGTGCCAGCAGTAGAGAACAGGCGACCTCGTGGGAGCAGTACTTC
-,TRBJ2-3,TRBV19,TRBD2,CASRAGGDTQYF,TGTGCCAGTAGAGCGGGGGGGGATACGCAGTATTTT